Below, 3 T cell receptor beta chains from the same sample are listed, as sequenced in a study of early T cells in non-severe SARS-CoV-2 infection. TCRdb itself ran the 5' RACE reads through MiXCR, one entry per CDR3 protein. The profile shows about 77,000 distinct CDR3 sequences, about 9.6% of them singletons. What was sequenced was whole blood. The receptor source for this set is an adult who was a healthcare worker with PCR-confirmed SARS-CoV-2 infection or an uninfected control (not recorded which).

The chain employs TRBV9 and TRBJ2-5; no firm D call. Germline assignment: CDR1 SGDLS and CDR2 YYNGEE. The CDR3 loop spans 13 amino acids. V shed 1 base and J shed 4 bases, with 8 bases lying between them. In DNA, the CDR3 is TGTGCCAGCAGCGTAAGCCCCCGAGAGACCCAGTACTTC. It specifies CASSVSPRETQYF.

A few counts support this clonotype. The V gene is TRBV28, the J gene TRBJ2-1; D remains ambiguous. Trimming pared 1 base from V and 2 bases from J, leaving 6 bases between. Looked up from germline, CDR1 is MDHEN and CDR2 is SYDVKM. This CDR3 has 14 residues. The chain's CDR3 is CASSLYRAYNEQFF. CDR3 sequence (DNA): TGTGCCAGCAGTTTATATCGGGCCTACAATGAGCAGTTCTTC.

The rearrangement links TRBV24-1 to TRBJ2-1, with D hard to call. Trimming took 5 bases from V and 7 from J, leaving 5 bases between them. This CDR3 has 11 amino acids. Germline V gene lookup returns CDR1 KGHDR and CDR2 SFDVKD. The CDR3 DNA sequence: TGTGCCACCAGTGGCACTAATGAGCAGTTCTTC. Encoded protein: CATSGTNEQFF.